Following are 4 T cell receptor beta chains from one sample sequenced in a study of T cell repertoires in cytomegalovirus infection. TCRdb reanalysed the reads using MiXCR and keeps one entry per CDR3 protein. The sample has a few hundred thousand distinct CDR3 sequences; 26% are singletons. The sample consisted of PBMCs. The receptors were sampled from a human donor in good health (CMV status not recorded). Some clones in this sample may be carry-over from other donors' samples.

This chain connects TRBV28 to TRBJ1-2; D is possibly TRBD1 (6 bases). Germline V CDR1 and CDR2: MDHEN, SYDVKM. V was pared by 6 bases and J by 4 bases, with 15 bases between. The CDR3 length is 14 residues. The CDR3 is CASRGGQGIYGYTF. As DNA, the CDR3 is TGTGCCAGCAGGGGGGGGCAGGGAATCTATGGCTACACCTTC.

In its sample, this clonotype was seen once. A read error may produce the germline difference seen at one junction end. The rearrangement links TRBV7-9 to TRBJ2-7; D may be TRBD2 (5 bases). The germline V gene has CDR1 SEHNR and CDR2 FQNEAQ (reference sequence). The CDR3 runs 14 residues. Here the CDR3 reads CASSFGEIGYGQYF. DNA of the CDR3: TGTGCCAGCAGCTTCGGGGAAATAGGCTACGGGCAGTACTTC.

This clonotype came up a few times. The chain is built from TRBV7-2 and TRBJ2-7; TRBD2 matches 11 bases. V was clipped by 5 bases and J by 7 bases; unmatched bases: 7. The CDR3 runs 14 residues. CDR1 and CDR2 from the germline V gene are SGHTA and FQGNSA. The CDR3 DNA reads TGTGCCAGCAGCCATAGCGGGAGGGCCTGGGAGCAGTACTTC. Amino acid sequence: CASSHSGRAWEQYF.

The chain is built from TRBV20-1 and TRBJ2-5, with D possibly being TRBD1 or TRBD2 (5 bases each). CDR1 and CDR2 (germline): DFQATT, SNEGSKA (reference sequence). The V end was cut by 6 bases, the J end by 2 bases, with 16 bases between. The CDR3 is 14 amino acids. DNA of the CDR3: TGCAGTGCCACCCACCGGGGCACACAAGAGACCCAGTACTTC. This translates into CSATHRGTQETQYF.